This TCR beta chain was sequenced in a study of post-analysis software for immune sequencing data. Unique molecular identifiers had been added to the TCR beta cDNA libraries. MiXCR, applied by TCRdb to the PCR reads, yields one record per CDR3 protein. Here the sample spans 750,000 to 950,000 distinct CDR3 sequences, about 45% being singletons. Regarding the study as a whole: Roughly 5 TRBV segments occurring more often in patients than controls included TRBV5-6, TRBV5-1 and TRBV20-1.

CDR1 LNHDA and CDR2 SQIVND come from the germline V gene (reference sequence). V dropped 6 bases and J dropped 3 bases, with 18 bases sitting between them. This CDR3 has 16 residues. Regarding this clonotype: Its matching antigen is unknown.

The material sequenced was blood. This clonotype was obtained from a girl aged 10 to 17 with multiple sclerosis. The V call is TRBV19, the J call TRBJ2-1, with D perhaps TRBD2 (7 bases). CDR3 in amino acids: CASRERGGGGYNEQFF. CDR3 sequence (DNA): TGTGCCAGTAGAGAGCGGGGAGGGGGGGGCTACAATGAGCAGTTCTTC.